The clone carrying this T cell receptor beta chain was detected once. The data were obtained in a study of shared clonotypes between healthy human individuals. Generated by immunoSEQ multiplex PCR, the TCRdb table keeps only in-frame clones and is missing some. The repertoire has around 2.5 million clones, 93% of them found once; the top ten carry roughly 0.36%. V trimming: 1 base; J trimming: 5 bases; junction bases outside the gene matches: 8. CDR3 length: 16 residues. CDR1 and CDR2 from the germline V gene are LGHNA and YSLEER. The investigators split CD4+ cells into a CD45RA+ naive subset and a CD45RA-negative memory subset.

The sequenced material came from naive CD4+ T cells from PBMCs. Subset specified: CD45RA+ positively selected. The sequence was obtained from a man aged 18 to 29 in good health. Some clones in this sample may be carry-over from other donors' samples. The chain joins TRBV4-3 to TRBJ2-1; TRBD2 matches 7 bases. This CDR3 is CASSQVRSGTNNEQFF. CDR3 nucleotide sequence: TGCGCCAGCAGCCAAGTTCGAAGCGGGACGAACAATGAGCAGTTCTTC.